This T cell receptor beta chain was recorded in a study of T cell repertoires in cytomegalovirus infection. Study context: Signatures in public TCR beta sequences pointed to both CMV infection and matching HLA type. Regarding the study as a whole: The study identified carriers of CMV plus the relevant HLA from cumulative public TCR beta family frequency. Ex vivo responses were dominated by HLA-C-restricted CMV-specific TCR beta clonotypes.

The V gene lost 1 base and the J gene lost 8 bases, with 11 bases spanning the gap. The CDR3 sequence is 14 residues long. Germline CDR1 LGHDT, CDR2 YNNKEL (reference sequence). TCRdb fed the reads into MiXCR, producing one record per CDR3 protein. The sample records more than 500,000 distinct CDR3 sequences, more than 15% being singletons. Turning to this clonotype: Its antigen is not known.

The sample comprised CD8+ T cells from PBMCs. The chain carries TRBV3-1 and TRBJ2-2, with D perhaps matching TRBD2 (5 bases). The TCR was taken from a human donor in good health (CMV status not recorded). Some clones in this sample may be carry-over from other donors' samples. CDR3 region: CASSQGRSVGELFF. CDR3 in DNA: TGTGCCAGCAGCCAAGGGAGGTCCGTGGGGGAGCTGTTTTTT. Based on the CDR3 plus reference TRBV3-1 and TRBJ2-2, the full variable domain is DTAVSQTPKYLVTQMGNDKSIKCEQNLGHDTMYWYKQDSKKFLKIMFSYNNKELIINETVPNRFSPKSPDKAHLNLHINSLELGDSAVYFCASSQGRSVGELFFGEGSRLTVL.